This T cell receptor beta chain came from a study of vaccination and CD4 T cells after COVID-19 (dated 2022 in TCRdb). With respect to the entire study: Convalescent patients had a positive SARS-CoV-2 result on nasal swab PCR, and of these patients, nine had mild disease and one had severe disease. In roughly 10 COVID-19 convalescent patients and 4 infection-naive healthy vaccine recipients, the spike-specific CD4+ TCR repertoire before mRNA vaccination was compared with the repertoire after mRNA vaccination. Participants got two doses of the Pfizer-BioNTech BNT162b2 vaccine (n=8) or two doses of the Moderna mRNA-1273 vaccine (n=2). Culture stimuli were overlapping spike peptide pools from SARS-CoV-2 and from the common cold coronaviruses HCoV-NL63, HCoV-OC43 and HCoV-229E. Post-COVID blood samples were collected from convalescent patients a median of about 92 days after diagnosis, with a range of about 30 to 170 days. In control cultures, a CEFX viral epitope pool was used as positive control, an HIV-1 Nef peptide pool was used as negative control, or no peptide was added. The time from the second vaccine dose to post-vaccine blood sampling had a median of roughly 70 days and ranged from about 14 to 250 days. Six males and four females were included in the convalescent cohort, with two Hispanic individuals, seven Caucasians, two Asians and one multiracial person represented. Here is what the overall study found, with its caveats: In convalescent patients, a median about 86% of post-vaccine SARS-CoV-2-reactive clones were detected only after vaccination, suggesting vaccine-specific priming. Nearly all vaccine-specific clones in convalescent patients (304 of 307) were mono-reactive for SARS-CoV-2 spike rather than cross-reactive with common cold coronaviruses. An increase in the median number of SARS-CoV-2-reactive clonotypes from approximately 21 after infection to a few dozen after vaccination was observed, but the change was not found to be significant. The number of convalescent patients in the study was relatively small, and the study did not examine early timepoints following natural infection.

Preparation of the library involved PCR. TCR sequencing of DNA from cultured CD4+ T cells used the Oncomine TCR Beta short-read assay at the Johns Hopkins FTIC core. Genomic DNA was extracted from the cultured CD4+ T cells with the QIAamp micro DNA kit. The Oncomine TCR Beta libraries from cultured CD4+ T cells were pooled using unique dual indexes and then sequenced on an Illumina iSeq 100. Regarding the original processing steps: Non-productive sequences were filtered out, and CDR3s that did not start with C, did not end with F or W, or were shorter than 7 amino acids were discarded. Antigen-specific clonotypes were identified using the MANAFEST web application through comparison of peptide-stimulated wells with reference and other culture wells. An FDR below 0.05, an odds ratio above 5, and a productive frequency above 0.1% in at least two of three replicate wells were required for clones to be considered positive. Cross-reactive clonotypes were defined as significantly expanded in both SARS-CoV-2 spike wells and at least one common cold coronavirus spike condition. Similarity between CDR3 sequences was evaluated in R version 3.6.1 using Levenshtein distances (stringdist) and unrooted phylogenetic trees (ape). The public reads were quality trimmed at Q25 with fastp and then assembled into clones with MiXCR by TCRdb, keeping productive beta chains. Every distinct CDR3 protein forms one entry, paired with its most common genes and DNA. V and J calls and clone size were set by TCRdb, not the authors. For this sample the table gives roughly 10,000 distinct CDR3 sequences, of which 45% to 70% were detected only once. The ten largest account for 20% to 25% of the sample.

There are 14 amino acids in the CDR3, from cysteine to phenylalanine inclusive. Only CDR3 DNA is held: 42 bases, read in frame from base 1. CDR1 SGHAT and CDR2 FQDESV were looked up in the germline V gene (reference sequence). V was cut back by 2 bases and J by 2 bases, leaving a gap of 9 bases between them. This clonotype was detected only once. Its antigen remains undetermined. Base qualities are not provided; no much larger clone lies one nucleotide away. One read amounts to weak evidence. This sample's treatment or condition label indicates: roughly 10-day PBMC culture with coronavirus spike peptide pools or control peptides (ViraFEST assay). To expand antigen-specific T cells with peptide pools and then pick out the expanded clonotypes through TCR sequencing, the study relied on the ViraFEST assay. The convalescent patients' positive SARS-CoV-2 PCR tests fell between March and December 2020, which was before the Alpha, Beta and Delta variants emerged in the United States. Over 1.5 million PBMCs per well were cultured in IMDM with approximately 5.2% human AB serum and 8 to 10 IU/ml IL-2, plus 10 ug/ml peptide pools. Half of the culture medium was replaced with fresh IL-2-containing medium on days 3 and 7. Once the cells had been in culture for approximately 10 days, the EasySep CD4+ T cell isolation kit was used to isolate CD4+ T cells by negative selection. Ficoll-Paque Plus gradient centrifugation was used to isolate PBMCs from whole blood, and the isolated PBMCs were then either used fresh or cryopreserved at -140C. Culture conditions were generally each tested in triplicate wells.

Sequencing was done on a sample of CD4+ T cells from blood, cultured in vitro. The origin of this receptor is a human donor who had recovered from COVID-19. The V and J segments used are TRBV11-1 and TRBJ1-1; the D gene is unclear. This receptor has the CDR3 CASSLRGENTEAFF. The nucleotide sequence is TGTGCCAGCAGCTTACGAGGAGAAAACACTGAAGCTTTCTTT.